The clone carrying this T cell receptor (beta chain) was seen many times. Its antigen is as yet unknown. By quantitative 5'-RACE with molecular barcodes, the TCR beta libraries were made. Via MiXCR, TCRdb re-called the 5' RACE reads, giving one row per CDR3 protein. The sample has 250,000 to 350,000 distinct CDR3 sequences; around 21% are singletons. The sample comes from a study of CD8 T cells in ankylosing spondylitis. General study points: The study looked at matched synovial fluid samples from ankylosing spondylitis patients. Disease-linked clones were reported to be significantly enriched there. Typical of ankylosing spondylitis blood, it appeared, was a TCR beta motif of eight highly homologous variants.

The CDR3 covers 14 residues. V gave up 1 base and J gave up 3 bases, with 11 bases separating them. The germline V gene encodes CDR1 SGHRS and CDR2 YFSETQ. This TCR was recovered from a female donor with ankylosing spondylitis or in good health (not recorded which). Source material: blood, either unsorted or a sorted T cell fraction (not recorded which). The V gene is TRBV5-1, the J gene TRBJ2-7; TRBD2 might be the D (5 bases). The chain's CDR3 is CASSLTGKGYEQYF. In nucleotides, the CDR3 is TGCGCCAGCAGCTTGACGGGGAAGGGCTACGAGCAGTACTTC. Together with reference TRBV5-1 and TRBJ2-7, the CDR3 gives the full variable domain: KAGVTQTPRYLIKTRGQQVTLSCSPISGHRSVSWYQQTPGQGLQFLFEYFSETQRNKGNFPGRFSGRQFSNSRSEMNVSTLELGDSALYLCASSLTGKGYEQYFGPGTRLTVT.